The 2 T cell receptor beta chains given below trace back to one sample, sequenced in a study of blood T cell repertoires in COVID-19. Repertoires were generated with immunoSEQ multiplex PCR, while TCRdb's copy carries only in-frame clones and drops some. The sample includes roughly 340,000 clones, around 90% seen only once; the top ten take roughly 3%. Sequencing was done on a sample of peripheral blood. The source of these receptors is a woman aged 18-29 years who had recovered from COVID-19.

The CDR3 sequence: CASSAPPGYAGNTEAFF. The CDR3, as DNA: TGTGCCAGCAGCGCCCCCCCAGGATACGCCGGGAACACTGAAGCTTTCTTT. V usage is TRBV9 and J usage is TRBJ1-1; no clear D gene. From germline, CDR1 is SGDLS and CDR2 YYNGEE. CDR3 size: 17 residues. Trimming removed 3 bases at V and 1 base at J, with 19 bases between.

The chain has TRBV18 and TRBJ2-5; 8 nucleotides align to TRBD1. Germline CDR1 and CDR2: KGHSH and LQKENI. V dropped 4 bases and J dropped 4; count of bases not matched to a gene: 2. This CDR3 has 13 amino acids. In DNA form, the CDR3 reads TGTGCCAGCTCACGCGGACAGGGAGAGACCCAGTACTTC. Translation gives CASSRGQGETQYF.